The rows below give T cell receptor beta chains drawn from one sample of a study of tumour-infiltrating T cells in Burkitt lymphoma. The data were produced by immunoSEQ multiplex PCR, yet TCRdb's version contains in-frame clones alone and is incomplete. The sample yields some 14,000 clones, approximately 82% seen once. Input material: tumor tissue. These receptors were collected from a human donor with diffuse large B-cell lymphoma. Both conserved end residues are trimmed from each CDR3. The order of the fields is CDR3 protein, D gene, V gene, J gene, clone size. D genes are given only for firm matches. Expanded clones get a size class; other rows say once, few or many, or leave the size out.

ASSDSSGVTDTQY	TRBD2	TRBV10-1	TRBJ2-3	NA
SDRQRYEQY	NA	TRBV20-1	TRBJ2-7	few
ASSQEASGPQETQY	TRBD2	TRBV4-2	TRBJ2-5	NA
ASSLAGGPQDTQY	TRBD2	TRBV11-2	TRBJ2-3	NA
ASSPGLAVMREETQY	TRBD2	TRBV7-9	TRBJ2-5	NA
ASSPLTGGNQPQH	TRBD1	TRBV18	TRBJ1-5	NA
AGKGGRNTEAF	NA	TRBV10-3	TRBJ1-1	NA
ASSDRGWGTEQF	NA	TRBV2	TRBJ2-1	NA
ASSDFRTGVRNTGELF	TRBD1	TRBV2	TRBJ2-2	NA
ASSEGPGANYGYT	NA	TRBV6-1	TRBJ1-2	NA
ASSPNSGSEETQY	NA	TRBV18	TRBJ2-5	NA
SPRDRGNEQF	TRBD1	TRBV29-1	TRBJ2-1	NA
SVRAESTDTQY	NA	TRBV29-1	TRBJ2-3	NA
ASSIGTGASNQPQH	TRBD1	TRBV11-2	TRBJ1-5	NA
ASSQGDTQY	NA	TRBV4-1	TRBJ2-3	NA
ASSQEGPGTGNTIY	NA	TRBV4-2	TRBJ1-3	NA
AWSVTGINEKLF	NA	TRBV30	TRBJ1-4	NA
AWSVGETEAF	NA	TRBV30	TRBJ1-1	NA
ASSEWVTSGRNVPFSYNEQF	TRBD2	TRBV6-1	TRBJ2-1	NA
ASSQGEIWTDTQY	NA	TRBV4-2	TRBJ2-3	NA
AISEGEFQPQH	NA	TRBV10-3	TRBJ1-5	NA
AWSPLGNTIY	NA	TRBV30	TRBJ1-3	NA
AWSRLPAPFNYGYT	NA	TRBV30	TRBJ1-2	NA